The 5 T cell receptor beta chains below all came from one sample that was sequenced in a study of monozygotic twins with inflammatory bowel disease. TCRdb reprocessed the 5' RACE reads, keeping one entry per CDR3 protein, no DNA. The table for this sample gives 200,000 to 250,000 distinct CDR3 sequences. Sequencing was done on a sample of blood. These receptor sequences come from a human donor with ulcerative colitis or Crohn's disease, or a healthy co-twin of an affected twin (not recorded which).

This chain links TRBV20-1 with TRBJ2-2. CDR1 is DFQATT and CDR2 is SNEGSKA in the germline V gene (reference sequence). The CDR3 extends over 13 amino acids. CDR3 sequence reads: CSASGDNTGELFF.

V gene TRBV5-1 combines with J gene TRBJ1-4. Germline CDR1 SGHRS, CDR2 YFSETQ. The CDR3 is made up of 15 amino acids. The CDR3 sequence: CASSLGDRLGEKLFF.

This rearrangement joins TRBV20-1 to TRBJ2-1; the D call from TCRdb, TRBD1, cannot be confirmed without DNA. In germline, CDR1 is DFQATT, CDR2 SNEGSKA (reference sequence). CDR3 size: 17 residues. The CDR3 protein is CSARGGRGQSTYNEQFF.

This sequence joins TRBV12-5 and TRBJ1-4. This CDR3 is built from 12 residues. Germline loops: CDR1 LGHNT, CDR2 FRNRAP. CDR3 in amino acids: CASGLGLEKLFF.

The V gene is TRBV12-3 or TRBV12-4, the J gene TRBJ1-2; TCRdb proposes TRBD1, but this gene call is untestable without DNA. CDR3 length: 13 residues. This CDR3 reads CASSLMGGYGYTF.